These T cell receptor beta chains were read from a single sample in a study of T cell repertoires in cytomegalovirus infection. In TCRdb, the reads were re-called with MiXCR into one record per CDR3 protein. The sample shows approximately 140,000 distinct CDR3 sequences, roughly 6% of them seen only once. Sample: PBMCs. The receptors were sampled from a human donor in good health (CMV status not recorded). Some clones in this sample may be carry-over from other donors' samples. Each CDR3 is given with its conserved first and last residue. The order of the fields is D gene, V gene, J gene, clone size, CDR3 protein, CDR3 DNA. D genes are given only for firm matches. Clone sizes are given selectively: once, few, many, or a class where the clone is expanded.

TRBD1	TRBV28	TRBJ1-5	-	CASSTTGGKSQPQHF	TGTGCCAGCAGTACAACAGGGGGCAAGAGTCAGCCCCAGCATTTT
-	TRBV7-9	TRBJ2-2	many	CASTRENTGELFF	TGTGCCAGCACACGGGAGAACACCGGGGAGCTGTTTTTT
-	TRBV6-2/TRBV6-3	TRBJ2-5	many	CASSYTLRDPAAETQYF	TGTGCCAGCAGTTATACTCTTCGGGACCCAGCCGCGGAGACCCAGTACTTC
-	TRBV7-2	TRBJ2-7	-	CASSAEDSYEQYF	TGTGCCAGCAGCGCAGAGGACTCCTACGAGCAGTACTTC
-	TRBV5-6	TRBJ2-7	-	CASSRVPTGSSYEQYF	TGTGCCAGCAGCCGGGTGCCCACAGGGAGCTCCTACGAGCAGTACTTC
-	TRBV5-5	TRBJ2-1	few	CATKSGASYNEQFF	TGTGCCACCAAAAGCGGCGCCTCCTACAATGAGCAGTTCTTC
-	TRBV28	TRBJ2-3	few	CASSSPLQPDTQYF	TGTGCCAGCAGTTCCCCCCTCCAGCCAGATACGCAGTATTTT
-	TRBV20-1	TRBJ1-5	once	CSARDSDDQPQHF	TGCAGTGCTAGAGACTCGGACGATCAGCCCCAGCATTTT
-	TRBV4-2	TRBJ2-7	few	CASSQELAYEQYF	TGTGCCAGCAGCCAAGAGTTGGCCTACGAGCAGTACTTC
-	TRBV7-2	TRBJ2-2	many	CASSLGHRGAGELFF	TGTGCCAGCAGCCTTGGACATCGAGGGGCCGGGGAGCTGTTTTTT
-	TRBV7-8	TRBJ2-1	many	CASSLPGGNNEQFF	TGTGCCAGCAGCCTTCCCGGCGGGAACAATGAGCAGTTCTTC
-	TRBV20-1	TRBJ1-1	-	CSATRAENTEAFF	TGCAGTGCTACCAGGGCTGAGAACACTGAAGCTTTCTTT
-	TRBV6-2/TRBV6-3	TRBJ2-1	many	CASSYGGTIYNEQFF	TGTGCCAGCAGTTACGGTGGGACCATCTACAATGAGCAGTTCTTC
-	TRBV6-6	TRBJ1-5	many	CASKMGVDQPQHF	TGTGCCAGCAAGATGGGGGTAGATCAGCCCCAGCATTTT
-	TRBV7-3	TRBJ2-3	-	CASSLTAATDTQYF	TGTGCCAGCAGCTTAACAGCGGCCACAGATACGCAGTATTTT
-	TRBV24-1	TRBJ2-1	-	CATSTVGPHNEQFF	TGTGCCACCAGTACGGTAGGCCCCCACAATGAGCAGTTCTTC
-	TRBV29-1	TRBJ2-2	many	CSVEGGERATGELFF	TGCAGCGTTGAAGGAGGGGAGAGGGCAACCGGGGAGCTGTTTTTT
TRBD1	TRBV6-1	TRBJ1-5	many	CASSKTGARQPQHF	TGTGCCAGCAGTAAGACAGGGGCAAGGCAGCCCCAGCATTTT
-	TRBV10-3	TRBJ1-6	many	CAISDIPGPSVGSYNSPLHF	TGTGCCATCAGTGATATTCCGGGTCCCTCTGTTGGGTCCTATAATTCACCCCTCCACTTT
-	TRBV24-1	TRBJ2-5	-	CATSDRDGFQETQYF	TGTGCCACCAGTGACCGGGACGGCTTCCAAGAGACCCAGTACTTC
TRBD2	TRBV5-5	TRBJ2-3	many	CASSAGLAGADTQYF	TGTGCCAGCAGCGCGGGACTAGCGGGGGCAGATACGCAGTATTTT
TRBD1	TRBV20-1	TRBJ1-6	few	CSARGGQNSPLHF	TGCAGTGCTAGAGGGGGACAGAATTCACCCCTCCACTTT
-	TRBV7-2	TRBJ1-1	many	CASSPYRGTEAFF	TGTGCCAGCAGCCCATACCGGGGCACTGAAGCTTTCTTT
-	TRBV6-2/TRBV6-3	TRBJ1-5	many	CASGLDNNQPQHF	TGTGCCAGCGGGTTGGACAACAATCAGCCCCAGCATTTT
-	TRBV29-1	TRBJ1-2	-	CSVVQLNGYTF	TGCAGCGTTGTACAGCTAAATGGCTACACCTTC
-	TRBV2	TRBJ1-3	-	CASSEDSNSNTIYF	TGTGCCAGCAGTGAAGACAGTAATTCCAACACCATATATTTT
-	TRBV3-1	TRBJ2-3	few	CASSQDPRTDTQYF	TGTGCCAGCAGCCAAGACCCCCGCACAGATACGCAGTATTTT
TRBD1	TRBV25-1	TRBJ2-7	-	CASTGDSSYEQYF	TGTGCCAGTACCGGGGACAGTTCCTACGAGCAGTACTTC
-	TRBV7-2	TRBJ1-4	many	CASSLAVGGANEKLFF	TGTGCCAGCAGCTTAGCAGTGGGGGGCGCTAATGAAAAACTGTTTTTT
-	TRBV7-6	TRBJ1-1	-	CASSLHRRGARTEAFF	TGTGCCAGCAGCTTGCATAGACGGGGGGCTCGGACTGAAGCTTTCTTT
-	TRBV6-2/TRBV6-3	TRBJ2-7	-	CASAIDESSYEQYF	TGTGCCAGCGCTATAGACGAGAGCTCCTACGAGCAGTACTTC
TRBD1	TRBV7-2	TRBJ1-5	many	CASSLTGVGNQPQHF	TGTGCCAGCAGCTTGACAGGGGTAGGCAATCAGCCCCAGCATTTT
-	TRBV19	TRBJ1-2	many	CASSMVTRTYGYTF	TGTGCCAGTAGTATGGTGACAAGGACCTATGGCTACACCTTC
TRBD2	TRBV7-2	TRBJ2-3	many	CASSIVAGTSTDTQYF	TGTGCCAGCAGTATCGTAGCGGGTACTAGCACAGATACGCAGTATTTT
-	TRBV20-1	TRBJ1-1	few	CSASTQGLPEAFF	TGCAGTGCTAGTACACAGGGCCTACCTGAAGCTTTCTTT
-	TRBV28	TRBJ2-2	few	CASMGGRTGELFF	TGTGCCAGCATGGGGGGCCGGACCGGGGAGCTGTTTTTT
TRBD1	TRBV7-6	TRBJ1-4	many	CASSPGTGEFEKLFF	TGTGCCAGCAGCCCGGGGACAGGGGAATTTGAAAAACTGTTTTTT
TRBD2	TRBV20-1	TRBJ2-5	many	CSARDGRGGMETQYF	TGCAGTGCTAGAGACGGGCGGGGGGGCATGGAGACCCAGTACTTC
-	TRBV29-1	TRBJ1-4	many	CSVEDPENEKLFF	TGCAGCGTTGAGGACCCGGAGAATGAAAAACTGTTTTTT
TRBD1	TRBV12-3/TRBV12-4	TRBJ2-2	-	CASSSRDRGGAGELFF	TGTGCCAGCAGTTCCCGGGACAGGGGAGGCGCCGGGGAGCTGTTTTTT
-	TRBV4-3	TRBJ2-1	-	CASSQDSGGIGNEQFF	TGCGCCAGCAGCCAAGATTCGGGGGGCATTGGGAATGAGCAGTTCTTC
-	TRBV7-9	TRBJ1-6	many	CASSLKPTDNSPLHF	TGTGCCAGCAGCTTGAAACCGACGGATAATTCACCCCTCCACTTT
TRBD1	TRBV7-9	TRBJ2-5	many	CASSLSTGYQETQYF	TGTGCCAGCAGCTTATCGACAGGGTACCAAGAGACCCAGTACTTC
-	TRBV6-5	TRBJ1-6	many	CASSYSKTNPGGSPLHF	TGTGCCAGCAGTTACTCGAAGACAAACCCCGGGGGTTCACCCCTCCACTTT
-	TRBV7-2	TRBJ1-2	many	CASSLAPSVNYGYTF	TGTGCCAGCAGCTTAGCGCCATCTGTAAACTATGGCTACACCTTC
TRBD1	TRBV28	TRBJ1-1	many	CASSQTDRLSTEAFF	TGTGCCAGCAGTCAAACGGACAGGTTGAGCACTGAAGCTTTCTTT
TRBD1	TRBV7-2	TRBJ2-6	many	CASSLDRGYSGANVLTF	TGTGCCAGCAGCTTGGACAGGGGGTACTCTGGGGCCAACGTCCTGACTTTC
TRBD1	TRBV7-9	TRBJ1-5	many	CASSQDRVDQPQHF	TGTGCCAGCAGCCAAGACAGGGTGGATCAGCCCCAGCATTTT
-	TRBV12-3/TRBV12-4	TRBJ2-7	many	CASRAGHRGGGYEQYF	TGTGCCAGCAGGGCGGGACACCGGGGCGGCGGCTACGAGCAGTACTTC
-	TRBV7-8	TRBJ2-1	many	CASSTQYNEQFF	TGTGCCAGCTCCACCCAGTACAATGAGCAGTTCTTC
-	TRBV28	TRBJ2-7	few	CASEGNGPYEQYF	TGTGCCAGCGAGGGGAACGGGCCCTACGAGCAGTACTTC
TRBD1	TRBV6-1	TRBJ2-1	few	CATGMGQLNEQFF	TGTGCCACCGGGATGGGACAGCTCAATGAGCAGTTCTTC
-	TRBV7-2	TRBJ1-5	many	CASSRGGGGNQPQHF	TGTGCCAGCAGCCGGGGAGGGGGGGGCAATCAGCCCCAGCATTTT
TRBD1	TRBV27	TRBJ1-5	many	CASSSDRGKVNQPQHF	TGTGCCAGCAGTTCCGACAGGGGAAAGGTCAATCAGCCCCAGCATTTT